The present T cell receptor beta chain was sequenced within a study of shared clonotypes between healthy human individuals. Whole-study context: Used for every donor were three CD4 naive, three CD4 memory, two CD8 naive and one CD8 memory plate.

Whole-study results and caveats: Sequencing depth was predicted to influence how clonotypes are shared among donors. Relative to clonotypes present in all four donors, those not shared had lower generation probabilities.

CDR1 and CDR2 from the germline V gene are SGDLS and YYNGEE. V was shortened by 0 bases and J by 1 base, with 7 bases between the two germline ends. This CDR3 contains 14 residues. A CD45RA-negative memory subset and a CD45RA+ naive subset were separated from the CD4+ cells. About this clone itself: Antigen specificity is unknown. This sample also contains other DNA sequences that code for the same CDR3.

Here immunoSEQ multiplex PCR was the method, and the copy in TCRdb shows in-frame clones only, minus some. This table has approximately 2.1 million clones, more than 85% appearing once. The chain has TRBV9 and TRBJ2-5; D unclear. This receptor was obtained from a young man in good health. Some clones in this sample may be carry-over from other donors' samples. Input material: naive CD4+ T cells from PBMCs. Sample subset: CD45RA+ positively selected. CDR3 nucleotide sequence: TGTGCCAGCAGCGTAGGGGCAGCCCAAGAGACCCAGTACTTC. Amino acid sequence: CASSVGAAQETQYF.